The present TCR beta chain was sequenced within a study of cytomegalovirus exposure and HLA in healthy donors. As to this clone: The antigen is unknown.

This PCR relied on a set of 60 Vbeta primers and 13 Jbeta primers. TCRdb's table, derived via immunoSEQ multiplex PCR, lists solely in-frame clones and lacks some. The table lists about 160,000 clones, roughly 85% of them singletons. Germline V lookup: CDR1 SGHTA, CDR2 FQGNSA. The CDR3 consists of 13 residues. Trimming left V 5 bases short and J 4 bases short, with 9 bases between. Study-level findings and limits: Looking again later, the authors saw that most CMV-associated TCR beta chains seemed HLA-restricted. In vitro testing confirmed a few CMV-associated chains as specific for CMV antigens. For TCR beta chains, V- and J-gene trimming was later linked to a missense DCLRE1C variant.

The sample consisted of PBMCs. The rearrangement joins TRBV7-2 to TRBJ1-5; D call uncertain. The receptor comes from a man between 18 and 35 years old in good health and CMV-seropositive. CDR3 sequence (DNA): TGTGCCAGCAGCCGTACGGGGAATCAGCCCCAGCATTTT. Protein sequence: CASSRTGNQPQHF.